This is a list of T cell receptor beta chains from one sample in a study of T cell responses to AZD1222 COVID-19 vaccine. This table comes from immunoSEQ multiplex PCR, and its TCRdb copy is limited to in-frame clones, with some not included. Among 140,000 to 150,000 clones, 91% were seen once, and the ten largest hold more than 1.2%. Sequenced here: peripheral blood, sampled on day 0 of AZD1222 vaccination. These receptors were collected from an adult in good health. CDR3s include the opening cysteine and the closing phenylalanine or tryptophan. D genes are given only for firm matches. Expanded clones are given a class, and other clones once, few, many or no size at all.

abundance: .; v_gene: TRBV19; d_gene: .; j_gene: TRBJ1-4; CDR3aa: CASSTSRSTNEKLFF; CDR3nt: TGTGCCAGTAGTACTAGCCGATCAACTAATGAAAAACTGTTTTTT
abundance: .; v_gene: TRBV19; d_gene: .; j_gene: TRBJ1-1; CDR3aa: CASSIEAGGGGTEAFF; CDR3nt: TGTGCCAGTAGTATAGAGGCCGGAGGTGGGGGCACTGAAGCTTTCTTT
abundance: .; v_gene: TRBV28; d_gene: TRBD2; j_gene: TRBJ2-5; CDR3aa: CASSIGLAGGHETQYF; CDR3nt: TGTGCCAGCAGCATAGGACTAGCGGGAGGGCACGAGACCCAGTACTTC
abundance: .; v_gene: TRBV6-6; d_gene: .; j_gene: TRBJ2-7; CDR3aa: CASSYSAYEQYF; CDR3nt: TGTGCCAGCAGTTACTCGGCCTACGAGCAGTACTTC
abundance: .; v_gene: TRBV11-2; d_gene: TRBD2; j_gene: TRBJ2-1; CDR3aa: CASSLSRGGGGTYNEQFF; CDR3nt: TGTGCCAGCAGCTTATCTCGTGGCGGGGGGGGTACCTACAATGAGCAGTTCTTC
abundance: .; v_gene: TRBV5-1; d_gene: .; j_gene: TRBJ2-7; CDR3aa: CASSLGVGAGYEQYF; CDR3nt: TGCGCCAGCAGCTTGGGCGTAGGGGCGGGCTACGAGCAGTACTTC
abundance: .; v_gene: TRBV27; d_gene: .; j_gene: TRBJ2-1; CDR3aa: CASQRLAYNEQFF; CDR3nt: TGTGCCAGCCAGCGGCTAGCCTACAATGAGCAGTTCTTC
abundance: .; v_gene: TRBV6-5; d_gene: TRBD2; j_gene: TRBJ2-7; CDR3aa: CASSYSGLVASYEQYF; CDR3nt: TGTGCCAGCAGTTACTCGGGACTAGTGGCCTCCTACGAGCAGTACTTC
abundance: once; v_gene: TRBV7-2; d_gene: .; j_gene: TRBJ1-5; CDR3aa: CASSLLDGYNQPQHF; CDR3nt: TGTGCCAGCAGCTTACTGGACGGCTACAATCAGCCCCAGCATTTT
abundance: once; v_gene: TRBV13; d_gene: .; j_gene: TRBJ2-1; CDR3aa: CASSSQGSLDEQFF; CDR3nt: TGTGCCAGCAGCTCCCAAGGTAGCTTAGATGAGCAGTTCTTC
abundance: .; v_gene: TRBV6-5; d_gene: .; j_gene: TRBJ2-3; CDR3aa: CASSYSNQGGTDTQYF; CDR3nt: TGTGCCAGCAGTTACTCGAATCAGGGTGGGACAGATACGCAGTATTTT
abundance: .; v_gene: TRBV19; d_gene: .; j_gene: TRBJ2-6; CDR3aa: CASSIVPSGANVLTF; CDR3nt: TGTGCCAGTAGTATAGTCCCTTCTGGGGCCAACGTCCTGACTTTC
abundance: .; v_gene: TRBV20-1; d_gene: .; j_gene: TRBJ1-5; CDR3aa: CSASQGEQPQHF; CDR3nt: TGCAGTGCTAGTCAGGGCGAGCAGCCCCAGCATTTT
abundance: .; v_gene: TRBV5-6; d_gene: TRBD1; j_gene: TRBJ1-4; CDR3aa: CASSQVDRDREKLFF; CDR3nt: TGTGCCAGCAGCCAAGTCGACAGGGATCGGGAAAAACTGTTTTTT
abundance: .; v_gene: TRBV30; d_gene: .; j_gene: TRBJ1-1; CDR3aa: CAWSWGGATEAFF; CDR3nt: TGTGCCTGGAGTTGGGGGGGGGCCACTGAAGCTTTCTTT
abundance: .; v_gene: TRBV15; d_gene: .; j_gene: TRBJ2-7; CDR3aa: CATSKTPPSYEQYF; CDR3nt: TGTGCCACCAGCAAGACCCCCCCCAGCTACGAGCAGTACTTC
abundance: .; v_gene: TRBV7-9; d_gene: .; j_gene: TRBJ1-5; CDR3aa: CASSLGTGLPQHF; CDR3nt: TGTGCCAGCAGCTTAGGAACGGGGCTGCCCCAGCATTTT
abundance: .; v_gene: TRBV28; d_gene: .; j_gene: TRBJ1-5; CDR3aa: CASSLRWTGTYSNQPQHF; CDR3nt: TGTGCCAGCAGTTTAAGGTGGACCGGGACGTATTCCAATCAGCCCCAGCATTTT
abundance: .; v_gene: TRBV7-3; d_gene: .; j_gene: TRBJ2-1; CDR3aa: CASSLSGGMNEQFF; CDR3nt: TGTGCCAGCAGCTTAAGCGGGGGCATGAATGAGCAGTTCTTC
abundance: .; v_gene: TRBV29-1; d_gene: TRBD1; j_gene: TRBJ1-6; CDR3aa: CSVAEGASPLHF; CDR3nt: TGCAGCGTTGCAGAGGGGGCTTCACCCCTCCACTTT
abundance: .; v_gene: TRBV27; d_gene: .; j_gene: TRBJ2-3; CDR3aa: CASSSRTDTQYF; CDR3nt: TGTGCCAGCAGTTCTCGCACAGATACGCAGTATTTT
abundance: .; v_gene: TRBV6-2/TRBV6-3; d_gene: .; j_gene: TRBJ1-1; CDR3aa: CASSWGVRRGTEAFF; CDR3nt: TGTGCCAGCAGTTGGGGCGTCCGGCGGGGCACTGAAGCTTTCTTT
abundance: .; v_gene: TRBV30; d_gene: TRBD1; j_gene: TRBJ1-5; CDR3aa: CAWSVGTGGNQPQHF; CDR3nt: TGTGCCTGGAGCGTAGGGACAGGGGGCAATCAGCCCCAGCATTTT
abundance: .; v_gene: TRBV7-2; d_gene: TRBD1; j_gene: TRBJ2-5; CDR3aa: CASRDRGRVEETQYF; CDR3nt: TGTGCCAGCAGGGACAGGGGCCGGGTCGAGGAGACCCAGTACTTC
abundance: .; v_gene: TRBV6-5; d_gene: .; j_gene: TRBJ2-2; CDR3aa: CASGYTGELFF; CDR3nt: TGTGCCAGCGGATACACCGGGGAGCTGTTTTTT
abundance: .; v_gene: TRBV4-3; d_gene: TRBD1; j_gene: TRBJ1-6; CDR3aa: CASSQETGTRLNSPLHF; CDR3nt: TGCGCCAGCAGCCAGGAGACAGGGACCCGTTTAAATTCACCCCTCCACTTT
abundance: .; v_gene: TRBV30; d_gene: .; j_gene: TRBJ1-1; CDR3aa: CAWSDRDIEAFF; CDR3nt: TGTGCCTGGAGTGACCGGGACATTGAAGCTTTCTTT
abundance: few; v_gene: TRBV10-3; d_gene: .; j_gene: TRBJ2-5; CDR3aa: CATKTQETQYF; CDR3nt: TGTGCCACCAAGACCCAAGAGACCCAGTACTTC
abundance: few; v_gene: TRBV24-1; d_gene: .; j_gene: TRBJ1-5; CDR3aa: CATSDSIAESSNQPQHF; CDR3nt: TGTGCCACCAGTGATTCCATTGCAGAATCTAGCAATCAGCCCCAGCATTTT
abundance: few; v_gene: TRBV11-2; d_gene: .; j_gene: TRBJ2-1; CDR3aa: CASSSQSNEQFF; CDR3nt: TGTGCCAGCAGCTCTCAGTCAAATGAGCAGTTCTTC
abundance: .; v_gene: TRBV9; d_gene: TRBD2; j_gene: TRBJ2-1; CDR3aa: CASSAGLADNEQFF; CDR3nt: TGTGCCAGCAGCGCGGGACTAGCGGACAATGAGCAGTTCTTC
abundance: .; v_gene: TRBV18; d_gene: .; j_gene: TRBJ1-2; CDR3aa: CASSPGRTSDGYTF; CDR3nt: TGTGCCAGCTCACCCGGACGGACGTCGGATGGCTACACCTTC
abundance: .; v_gene: TRBV19; d_gene: TRBD2; j_gene: TRBJ2-7; CDR3aa: CASSIGGGLLSYEQYF; CDR3nt: TGTGCCAGTAGTATAGGGGGGGGACTACTCTCCTACGAGCAGTACTTC
abundance: .; v_gene: TRBV7-9; d_gene: .; j_gene: TRBJ1-6; CDR3aa: CASSAEGGLRFRTPLHF; CDR3nt: TGTGCCAGCAGCGCCGAGGGGGGTCTCAGGTTTCGGACACCCCTCCACTTT
abundance: .; v_gene: TRBV5-4; d_gene: TRBD1; j_gene: TRBJ1-2; CDR3aa: CASSPEQGARAYGYTF; CDR3nt: TGTGCCAGCAGCCCTGAACAGGGGGCCCGGGCCTATGGCTACACCTTC
abundance: once; v_gene: TRBV7-9; d_gene: .; j_gene: TRBJ2-7; CDR3aa: CASSLKEQYF; CDR3nt: TGTGCCAGCAGCTTAAAAGAGCAGTACTTC
abundance: few; v_gene: TRBV12-5; d_gene: TRBD1; j_gene: TRBJ1-6; CDR3aa: CASQGARNSPLHF; CDR3nt: TGTGCTAGTCAGGGGGCTAGGAATTCACCCCTCCACTTT
abundance: once; v_gene: TRBV30; d_gene: TRBD2; j_gene: TRBJ2-7; CDR3aa: CAWGPVWTGGGYEQYF; CDR3nt: TGTGCCTGGGGCCCTGTTTGGACGGGAGGGGGATACGAGCAGTACTTC
abundance: .; v_gene: TRBV30; d_gene: TRBD1; j_gene: TRBJ2-3; CDR3aa: CACEGQGGTDTQYF; CDR3nt: TGTGCCTGCGAGGGACAGGGCGGCACAGATACGCAGTATTTT
abundance: .; v_gene: TRBV11-1; d_gene: TRBD1; j_gene: TRBJ1-2; CDR3aa: CASSSTGEWAKDGYTF; CDR3nt: TGTGCCAGCAGCTCGACAGGGGAGTGGGCCAAGGATGGCTACACCTTC
abundance: .; v_gene: TRBV6-2/TRBV6-3; d_gene: TRBD2; j_gene: TRBJ2-5; CDR3aa: CASSERESVKTQYF; CDR3nt: TGTGCCAGCAGTGAGCGGGAGTCGGTAAAGACCCAGTACTTC
abundance: .; v_gene: TRBV5-4; d_gene: .; j_gene: TRBJ1-3; CDR3aa: CASSKERDTLGNTIYF; CDR3nt: TGTGCCAGCAGCAAAGAACGGGACACATTAGGAAACACCATATATTTT
abundance: .; v_gene: TRBV19; d_gene: .; j_gene: TRBJ1-5; CDR3aa: CASSRDYNQPQHF; CDR3nt: TGTGCCAGTAGCCGGGACTACAATCAGCCCCAGCATTTT
abundance: few; v_gene: TRBV5-1; d_gene: .; j_gene: TRBJ1-1; CDR3aa: CASSLSPGRGGNTEAFF; CDR3nt: TGCGCCAGCAGCTTGTCCCCCGGGAGGGGAGGGAACACTGAAGCTTTCTTT
abundance: .; v_gene: TRBV27; d_gene: .; j_gene: TRBJ1-4; CDR3aa: CASSLRGWYSDEKLFF; CDR3nt: TGTGCCAGCAGTTTAAGGGGGTGGTATTCAGATGAAAAACTGTTTTTT
abundance: .; v_gene: TRBV6-2/TRBV6-3; d_gene: .; j_gene: TRBJ1-5; CDR3aa: CASSYSSGIKPQHF; CDR3nt: TGTGCCAGCAGTTACTCATCGGGGATTAAGCCCCAGCATTTT
abundance: .; v_gene: TRBV12-3/TRBV12-4; d_gene: .; j_gene: TRBJ1-5; CDR3aa: CASSLGNQPQHF; CDR3nt: TGTGCCAGCAGTTTGGGTAATCAGCCCCAGCATTTT
abundance: .; v_gene: TRBV9; d_gene: TRBD1; j_gene: TRBJ1-6; CDR3aa: CASSVSSGTGERPLHF; CDR3nt: TGTGCCAGCAGCGTATCCTCCGGGACAGGGGAAAGGCCCCTCCACTTT
abundance: .; v_gene: TRBV27; d_gene: .; j_gene: TRBJ1-5; CDR3aa: CASSLRGVGNQPQHF; CDR3nt: TGTGCCAGCAGTTTAAGGGGGGTCGGGAATCAGCCCCAGCATTTT
abundance: .; v_gene: TRBV6-6; d_gene: TRBD2; j_gene: TRBJ2-7; CDR3aa: CAIGAGTTTEQYF; CDR3nt: TGTGCCATCGGGGCAGGGACTACTACCGAGCAGTACTTC
abundance: .; v_gene: TRBV5-1; d_gene: .; j_gene: TRBJ1-1; CDR3aa: CASSLEEGLNTEAFF; CDR3nt: TGCGCCAGCAGCTTGGAGGAGGGGTTGAACACTGAAGCTTTCTTT
abundance: .; v_gene: TRBV7-9; d_gene: .; j_gene: TRBJ1-5; CDR3aa: CASSRDSNQPQHF; CDR3nt: TGTGCCAGCAGCAGGGATAGCAATCAGCCCCAGCATTTT
abundance: .; v_gene: TRBV28; d_gene: .; j_gene: TRBJ1-5; CDR3aa: CASSLVWGSNQPQHF; CDR3nt: TGTGCCAGCAGTTTGGTGTGGGGGAGCAATCAGCCCCAGCATTTT
abundance: .; v_gene: TRBV11-2; d_gene: .; j_gene: TRBJ1-6; CDR3aa: CASSPIAGQLNSPLHF; CDR3nt: TGTGCCAGCAGCCCCATAGCCGGACAGTTAAATTCACCCCTCCACTTT
abundance: .; v_gene: TRBV5-1; d_gene: TRBD1; j_gene: TRBJ2-2; CDR3aa: CASSLGPRTGKYSNTGELFF; CDR3nt: TGCGCCAGCAGCTTGGGCCCCCGGACAGGAAAATACTCGAACACCGGGGAGCTGTTTTTT
abundance: .; v_gene: TRBV27; d_gene: TRBD2; j_gene: TRBJ2-2; CDR3aa: CASSQWRGENTGELFF; CDR3nt: TGTGCCAGCAGCCAATGGCGGGGGGAGAACACCGGGGAGCTGTTTTTT
abundance: .; v_gene: TRBV7-9; d_gene: .; j_gene: TRBJ1-6; CDR3aa: CASSDTEIYNSPLHF; CDR3nt: TGTGCCAGCAGTGACACAGAAATCTATAATTCACCCCTCCACTTT
abundance: .; v_gene: TRBV27; d_gene: TRBD1; j_gene: TRBJ2-7; CDR3aa: CASSSTGSDQYF; CDR3nt: TGTGCCAGCAGTTCGACAGGGTCGGATCAGTACTTC
abundance: few; v_gene: TRBV7-2; d_gene: .; j_gene: TRBJ1-4; CDR3aa: CASSLTPRHNEKLFF; CDR3nt: TGTGCCAGCAGCTTGACCCCGCGACATAATGAAAAACTGTTTTTT
abundance: .; v_gene: TRBV27; d_gene: .; j_gene: TRBJ2-1; CDR3aa: CASSFSSYNEQFF; CDR3nt: TGTGCCAGCAGTTTCTCCTCCTACAATGAGCAGTTCTTC